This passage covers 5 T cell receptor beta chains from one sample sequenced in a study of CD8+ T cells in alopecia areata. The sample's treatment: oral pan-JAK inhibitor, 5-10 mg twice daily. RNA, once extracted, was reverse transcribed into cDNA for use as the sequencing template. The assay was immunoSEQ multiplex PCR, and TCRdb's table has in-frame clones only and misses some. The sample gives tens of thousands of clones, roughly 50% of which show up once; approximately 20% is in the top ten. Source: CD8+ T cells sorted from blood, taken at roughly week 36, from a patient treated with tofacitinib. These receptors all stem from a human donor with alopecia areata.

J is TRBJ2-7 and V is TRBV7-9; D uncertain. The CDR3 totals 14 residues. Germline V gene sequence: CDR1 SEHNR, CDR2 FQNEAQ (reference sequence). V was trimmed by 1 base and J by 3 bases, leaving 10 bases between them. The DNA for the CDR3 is TGTGCCAGCAGCTTAGGTTTCAAGGGCTACGAGCAGTACTTC. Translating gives CASSLGFKGYEQYF.

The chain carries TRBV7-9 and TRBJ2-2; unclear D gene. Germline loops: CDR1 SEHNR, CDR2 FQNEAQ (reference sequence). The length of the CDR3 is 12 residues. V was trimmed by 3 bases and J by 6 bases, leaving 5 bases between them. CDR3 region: CASSFEAGELFF. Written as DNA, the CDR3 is TGTGCCAGCAGCTTTGAGGCCGGGGAGCTGTTTTTT.

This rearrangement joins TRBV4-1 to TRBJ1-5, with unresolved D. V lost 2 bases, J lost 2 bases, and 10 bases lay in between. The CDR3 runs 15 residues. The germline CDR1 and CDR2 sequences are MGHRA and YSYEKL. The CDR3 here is CASSQWPGGNQPQHF. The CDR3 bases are TGCGCCAGCAGCCAATGGCCCGGGGGCAATCAGCCCCAGCATTTT.

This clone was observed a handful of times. The CDR3, as DNA: TGCAGCGTTGTATCTGGACTAGCGGGTTACAATGAGCAGTTCTTC. Its translation is CSVVSGLAGYNEQFF. The chain joins TRBV29-1 to TRBJ2-1; 11 bases agree with TRBD2. This CDR3 spans 15 amino acids. The trim removed 4 bases at V and 4 bases at J, leaving 6 bases unmatched. Germline CDR1 SQVTM, CDR2 ANQGSEA.

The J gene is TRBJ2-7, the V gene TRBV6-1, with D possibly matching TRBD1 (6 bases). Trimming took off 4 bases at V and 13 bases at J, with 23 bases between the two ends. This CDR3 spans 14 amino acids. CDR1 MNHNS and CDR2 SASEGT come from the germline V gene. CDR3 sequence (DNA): TGTGCCAGCAGTGTTATTCCGGGACACGAGTGGCACTACTTC. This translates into CASSVIPGHEWHYF.